This entry is about one T cell receptor beta chain. The source of the sample is a study of blood T cell repertoires in COVID-19. Original analysis: Reference gene primers were amplified, and this amplification served to estimate nucleated cell counts. TCRdb's copy holds only in-frame clones and misses some; the assay was immunoSEQ multiplex PCR. That table is the source of V, J and clone size, and D and trimming were worked out from the DNA. The table lists about 120,000 clones, about 85% of them singletons. This clonotype was obtained from a man in his fifties or sixties with acute or convalescent COVID-19. Material: peripheral blood.

The CDR3 DNA sequence: TGTGCCAGCAGTACAGGGGGAGTCATCTCCTACGAGCAGTACTTC. This gives the protein CASSTGGVISYEQYF. V and J are TRBV6-5 and TRBJ2-7, with TRBD1 matching over 8 bases. This CDR3 has 15 residues. Germline CDR1 is MNHEY and CDR2 is SVGAGI. V shed 5 bases and J 0 bases; nucleotides not matched to a gene: 6.